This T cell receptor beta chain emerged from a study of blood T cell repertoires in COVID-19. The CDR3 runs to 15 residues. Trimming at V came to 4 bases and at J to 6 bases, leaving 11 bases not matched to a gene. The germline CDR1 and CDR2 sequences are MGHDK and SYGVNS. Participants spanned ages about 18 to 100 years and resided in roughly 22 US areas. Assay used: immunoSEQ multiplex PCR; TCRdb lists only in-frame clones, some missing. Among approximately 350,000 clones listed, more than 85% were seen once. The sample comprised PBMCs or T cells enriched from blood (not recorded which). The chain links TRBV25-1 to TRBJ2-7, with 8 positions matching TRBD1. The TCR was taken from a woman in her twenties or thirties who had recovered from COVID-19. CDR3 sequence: CASSVPGTGRSEQYF. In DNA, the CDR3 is TGTGCCAGCAGTGTCCCCGGGACAGGTCGGTCCGAGCAGTACTTC.